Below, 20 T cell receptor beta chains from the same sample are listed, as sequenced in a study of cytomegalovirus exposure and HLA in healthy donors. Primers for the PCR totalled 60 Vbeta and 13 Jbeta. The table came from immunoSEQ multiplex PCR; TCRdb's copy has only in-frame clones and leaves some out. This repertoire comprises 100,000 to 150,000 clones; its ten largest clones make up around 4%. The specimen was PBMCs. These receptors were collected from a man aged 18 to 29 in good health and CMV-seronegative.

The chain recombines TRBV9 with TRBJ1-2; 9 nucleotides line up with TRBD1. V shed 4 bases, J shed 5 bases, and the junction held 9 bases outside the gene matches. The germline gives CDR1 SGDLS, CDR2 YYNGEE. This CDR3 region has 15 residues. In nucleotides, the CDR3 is TGTGCCAGCAGCCCCGGGACAGGGAGGGATTATGGCTACACCTTC. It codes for CASSPGTGRDYGYTF. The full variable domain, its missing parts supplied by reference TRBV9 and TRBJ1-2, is DSGVTQTPKHLITATGQRVTLRCSPRSGDLSVYWYQQSLDQGLQFLIQYYNGEERAKGNILERFSAQQFPDLHSELNLSSLELGDSALYFCASSPGTGRDYGYTFGSGTRLTVV.

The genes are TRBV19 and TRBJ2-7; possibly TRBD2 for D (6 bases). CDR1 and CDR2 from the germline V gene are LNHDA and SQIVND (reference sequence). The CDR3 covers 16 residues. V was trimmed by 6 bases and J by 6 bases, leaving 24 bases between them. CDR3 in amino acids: CASSSMPPSGYVEQYF. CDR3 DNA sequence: TGTGCCAGTAGCTCGATGCCCCCGAGCGGGTATGTCGAGCAGTACTTC.

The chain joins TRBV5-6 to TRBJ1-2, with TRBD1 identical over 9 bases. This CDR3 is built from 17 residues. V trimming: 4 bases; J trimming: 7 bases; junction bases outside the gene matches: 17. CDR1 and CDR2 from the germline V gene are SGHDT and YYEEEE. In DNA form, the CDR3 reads TGTGCCAGCAGCAACACATTGAATTGGACAGGGGATTCTGGCTACACCTTC. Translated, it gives CASSNTLNWTGDSGYTF.

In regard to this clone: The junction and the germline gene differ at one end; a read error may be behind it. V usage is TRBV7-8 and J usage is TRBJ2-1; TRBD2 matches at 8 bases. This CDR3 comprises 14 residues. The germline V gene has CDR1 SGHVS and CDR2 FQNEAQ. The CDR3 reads CASSSMVFGTRIIF. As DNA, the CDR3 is TGTGCCAGCAGCTCGATGGTTTTCGGGACTAGGATTATCTTC.

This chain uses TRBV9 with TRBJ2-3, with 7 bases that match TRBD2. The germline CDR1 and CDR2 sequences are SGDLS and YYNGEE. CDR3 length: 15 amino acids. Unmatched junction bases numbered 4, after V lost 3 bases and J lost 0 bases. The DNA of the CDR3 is TGTGCCAGCAGCGACCGGGGGGATAGCACAGATACGCAGTATTTT. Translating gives CASSDRGDSTDTQYF. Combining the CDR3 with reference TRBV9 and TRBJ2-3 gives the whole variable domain DSGVTQTPKHLITATGQRVTLRCSPRSGDLSVYWYQQSLDQGLQFLIQYYNGEERAKGNILERFSAQQFPDLHSELNLSSLELGDSALYFCASSDRGDSTDTQYFGPGTRLTVL.

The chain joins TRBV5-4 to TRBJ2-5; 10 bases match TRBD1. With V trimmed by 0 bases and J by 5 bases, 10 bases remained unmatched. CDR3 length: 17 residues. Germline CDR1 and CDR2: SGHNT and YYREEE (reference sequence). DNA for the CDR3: TGTGCCAGCAGCTTGGAGCCCCGACAGGGGGCCAAGGAGACCCAGTACTTC. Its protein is CASSLEPRQGAKETQYF.

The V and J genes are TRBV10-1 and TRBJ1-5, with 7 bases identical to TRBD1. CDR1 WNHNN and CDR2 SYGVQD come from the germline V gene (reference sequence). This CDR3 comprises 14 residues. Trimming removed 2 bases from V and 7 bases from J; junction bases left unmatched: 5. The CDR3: CASSEEGANQPQHF. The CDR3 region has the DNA TGCGCCAGCAGTGAGGAGGGGGCTAACCAGCCCCAGCATTTT.

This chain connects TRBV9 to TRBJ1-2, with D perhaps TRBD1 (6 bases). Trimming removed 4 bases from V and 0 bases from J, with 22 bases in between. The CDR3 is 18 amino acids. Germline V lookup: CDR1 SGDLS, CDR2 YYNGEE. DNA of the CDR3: TGTGCCAGCAGCTCAAGGGGGGGACCGACAGGCACTAACTATGGCTACACCTTC. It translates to CASSSRGGPTGTNYGYTF.

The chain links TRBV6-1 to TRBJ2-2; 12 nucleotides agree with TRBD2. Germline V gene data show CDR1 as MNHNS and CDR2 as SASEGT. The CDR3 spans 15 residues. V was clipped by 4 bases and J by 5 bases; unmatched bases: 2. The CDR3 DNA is TGTGCCAGCAGTGGACTAGCGGGAGTTACCGGGGAGCTGTTTTTT. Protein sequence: CASSGLAGVTGELFF.

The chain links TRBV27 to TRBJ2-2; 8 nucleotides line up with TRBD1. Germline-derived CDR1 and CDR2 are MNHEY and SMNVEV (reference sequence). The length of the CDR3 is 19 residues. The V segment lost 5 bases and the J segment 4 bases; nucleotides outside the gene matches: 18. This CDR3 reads CASSPSHALTGASTGELFF. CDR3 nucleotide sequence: TGTGCCAGCAGTCCTAGCCACGCCCTGACAGGGGCAAGCACCGGGGAGCTGTTTTTT.

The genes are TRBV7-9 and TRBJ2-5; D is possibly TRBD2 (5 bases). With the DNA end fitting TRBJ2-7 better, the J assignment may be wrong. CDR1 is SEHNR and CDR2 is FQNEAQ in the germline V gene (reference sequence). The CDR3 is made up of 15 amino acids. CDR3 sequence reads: CASSSSRSGAYEQYF. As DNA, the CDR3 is TGTGCCAGCAGCTCAAGCAGGAGCGGCGCCTACGAGCAGTACTTC.

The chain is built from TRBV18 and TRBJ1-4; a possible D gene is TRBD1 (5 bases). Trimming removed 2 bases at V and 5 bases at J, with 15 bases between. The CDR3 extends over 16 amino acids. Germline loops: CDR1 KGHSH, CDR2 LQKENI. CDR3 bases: TGTGCCAGCTCACCAAGCCAGGGCTTTCGGAATGAAAAACTGTTTTTT. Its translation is CASSPSQGFRNEKLFF.

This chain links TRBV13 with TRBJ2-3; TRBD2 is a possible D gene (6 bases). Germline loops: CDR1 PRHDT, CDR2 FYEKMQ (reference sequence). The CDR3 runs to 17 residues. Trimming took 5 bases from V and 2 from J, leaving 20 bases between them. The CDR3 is CASSLSGTGGTTDTQYF. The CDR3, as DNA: TGTGCCAGCAGCCTCTCAGGTACAGGAGGGACCACAGATACGCAGTATTTT. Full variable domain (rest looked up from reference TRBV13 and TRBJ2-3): AAGVIQSPRHLIKEKRETATLKCYPIPRHDTVYWYQQGPGQDPQFLISFYEKMQSDKGSIPDRFSAQQFSDYHSELNMSSLELGDSALYFCASSLSGTGGTTDTQYFGPGTRLTVL.

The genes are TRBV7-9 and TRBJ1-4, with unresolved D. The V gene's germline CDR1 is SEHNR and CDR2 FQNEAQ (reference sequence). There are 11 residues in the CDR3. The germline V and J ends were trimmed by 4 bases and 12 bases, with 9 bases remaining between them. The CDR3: CASSYTVELFF. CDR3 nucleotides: TGTGCCAGCAGCTACACAGTAGAACTGTTTTTT. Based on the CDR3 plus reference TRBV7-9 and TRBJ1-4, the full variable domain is DTGVSQNPRHKITKRGQNVTFRCDPISEHNRLYWYRQTLGQGPEFLTYFQNEAQLEKSRLLSDRFSAERPKGSFSTLEIQRTEQGDSAMYLCASSYTVELFFGSGTQLSVL.

CDR3 in amino acids: CASSSQGAYGYTF. CDR3 in DNA: TGTGCCAGCAGTTCCCAGGGGGCATATGGCTACACCTTC. The chain recombines TRBV27 with TRBJ1-2; 8 bases line up with TRBD1. With 4 bases clipped from V and 5 bases from J, the junction kept 3 bases outside the gene matches. This CDR3 spans 13 amino acids. Germline CDR1 is MNHEY and CDR2 is SMNVEV (reference sequence).

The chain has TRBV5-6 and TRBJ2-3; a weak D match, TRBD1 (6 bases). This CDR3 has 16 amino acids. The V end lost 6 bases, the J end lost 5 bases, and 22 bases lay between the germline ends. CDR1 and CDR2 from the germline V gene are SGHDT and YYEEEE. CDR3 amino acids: CASTPRGQGLQDTQYF. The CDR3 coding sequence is TGTGCCAGCACCCCTCGCGGGCAGGGGCTTCAAGATACGCAGTATTTT.

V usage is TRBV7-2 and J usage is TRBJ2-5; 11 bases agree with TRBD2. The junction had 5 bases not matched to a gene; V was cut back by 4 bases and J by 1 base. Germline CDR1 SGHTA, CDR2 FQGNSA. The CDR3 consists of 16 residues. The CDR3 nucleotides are TGTGCCAGCAGCTCCGCTAGCGGGAGGATCCAAGAGACCCAGTACTTC. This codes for CASSSASGRIQETQYF.

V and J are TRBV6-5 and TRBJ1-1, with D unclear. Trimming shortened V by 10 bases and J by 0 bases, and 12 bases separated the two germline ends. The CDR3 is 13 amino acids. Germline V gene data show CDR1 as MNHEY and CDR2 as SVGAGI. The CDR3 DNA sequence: TGTGCCACTTCGCGGCCTATGAACACTGAAGCTTTCTTT. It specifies CATSRPMNTEAFF.

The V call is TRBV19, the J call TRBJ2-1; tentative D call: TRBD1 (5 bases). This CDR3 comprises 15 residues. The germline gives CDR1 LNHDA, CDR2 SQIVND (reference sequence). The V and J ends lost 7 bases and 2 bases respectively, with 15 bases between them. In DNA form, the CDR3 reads TGTGCCAGTATCATGACGGACACGACCTACAATGAGCAGTTCTTC. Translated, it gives CASIMTDTTYNEQFF.

The CDR3 sequence is CASSRGGTGELFF. CDR3 coding DNA: TGTGCCAGCAGTCGGGGGGGCACCGGGGAGCTGTTTTTT. The chain links TRBV6-6 to TRBJ2-2, with 8 bases that match TRBD2. V trimming: 5 bases; J trimming: 4 bases; junction bases outside the gene matches: 0. Per germline, CDR1 MNHNY and CDR2 SVGAGI (reference sequence). The CDR3 is 13 amino acids.